Only a few counts were recorded for the clone carrying this TCR beta chain. The data derive from a study of blood T cell repertoires in COVID-19. Clones were read by immunoSEQ multiplex PCR, and TCRdb kept only the in-frame ones, dropping some. The sample has almost 200,000 clones; approximately 87% are singletons. The CDR3 is made up of 11 amino acids. Germline V gene lookup returns CDR1 LNHDA and CDR2 SQIVND (reference sequence). Trimming left V 4 bases short and J 10 bases short, with 10 bases between. The chain combines TRBV19 with TRBJ1-1; D remains unclear. Sequences were obtained from peripheral blood. This TCR came from a woman between 65 and 79 years old with acute or convalescent COVID-19. The chain's CDR3 is CASSRERRAFF. The CDR3 DNA reads as TGTGCCAGTAGTAGGGAGAGGCGAGCTTTCTTT.